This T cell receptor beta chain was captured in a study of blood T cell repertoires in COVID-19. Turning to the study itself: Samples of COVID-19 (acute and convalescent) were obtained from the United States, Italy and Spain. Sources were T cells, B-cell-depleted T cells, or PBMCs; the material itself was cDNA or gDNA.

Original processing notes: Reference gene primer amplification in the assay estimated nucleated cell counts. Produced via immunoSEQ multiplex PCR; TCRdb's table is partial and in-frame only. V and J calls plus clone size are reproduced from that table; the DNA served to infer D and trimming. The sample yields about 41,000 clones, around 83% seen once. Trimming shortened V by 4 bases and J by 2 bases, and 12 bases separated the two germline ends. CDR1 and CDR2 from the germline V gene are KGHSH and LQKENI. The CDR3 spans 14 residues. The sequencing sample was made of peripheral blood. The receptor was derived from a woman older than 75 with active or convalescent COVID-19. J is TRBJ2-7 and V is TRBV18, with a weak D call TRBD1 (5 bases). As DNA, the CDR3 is TGTGCCAGCTCACGAAGGGGAAAAGCCTACGAGCAGTACTTC. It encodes CASSRRGKAYEQYF.